This is a list of T cell receptor beta chains from one sample in a study of blood T cell repertoires in COVID-19. Clones were read by immunoSEQ multiplex PCR, and TCRdb kept only the in-frame ones, dropping some. In the table there are roughly 200,000 clones, 88% of which are singletons. Sequencing was performed on PBMCs or T cells enriched from blood (not recorded which). These receptors originate from a woman aged 25 to 39 who had recovered from COVID-19. The CDR3 runs from the conserved cysteine through the conserved F or W. The D gene is left open where the match is weak. Expanded clones are given a class, and other clones once, few, many or no size at all.

>TRBV11-2|-|TRBJ1-1|-
CASSLVRGRGEAFF
TGTGCCAGCAGCTTAGTCAGGGGACGAGGTGAAGCTTTCTTT
>TRBV25-1|-|TRBJ1-2|-
CASSESGRETF
TGTGCCAGCAGTGAATCTGGCAGGGAAACCTTC
>TRBV5-1|-|TRBJ1-1|TRBD1
CASSTWTGNTEAFF
TGCGCCAGCAGCACATGGACAGGTAACACTGAAGCTTTCTTT
>TRBV7-9|-|TRBJ2-5|-
CASSSERGQETQYF
TGTGCCAGCAGCTCCGAGAGGGGGCAAGAGACCCAGTACTTC
>TRBV7-2|few|TRBJ1-1|-
CASSRFALNTEAFF
TGTGCCAGCAGCCGGTTTGCCCTGAACACTGAAGCTTTCTTT
>TRBV5-1|once|TRBJ2-3|-
CASSLIPGSTDTQYF
TGCGCCAGCAGCTTGATCCCAGGATCCACAGATACGCAGTATTTT
>TRBV12-5|-|TRBJ1-4|TRBD1
CASGWILTGGANEKLFF
TGTGCTAGTGGTTGGATCCTGACAGGGGGAGCTAATGAAAAACTGTTTTTT
>TRBV5-6|-|TRBJ1-6|-
CASSLAPGFKDSPLHF
TGTGCCAGCAGCTTGGCGCCCGGGTTTAAGGATTCACCCCTCCACTTT
>TRBV4-1|-|TRBJ1-1|TRBD1
CASSRPQGITEAFF
TGCGCCAGCAGCCGCCCACAGGGGATCACTGAAGCTTTCTTT
>TRBV18|once|TRBJ1-4|-
CASSDYRESNEKLFF
TGTGCCAGCTCAGACTACAGGGAATCTAATGAAAAACTGTTTTTT
>TRBV25-1|-|TRBJ2-1|-
CASSGAAYNEQFF
TGTGCCAGCAGTGGAGCGGCTTACAATGAGCAGTTCTTC
>TRBV4-2|-|TRBJ1-5|-
CASSFTQGYSNQPQHF
TGTGCCAGCAGCTTTACCCAGGGCTATAGCAATCAGCCCCAGCATTTT
>TRBV5-1|once|TRBJ2-3|-
CASSFGGSTDTQYF
TGCGCCAGCAGCTTTGGGGGGAGCACAGATACGCAGTATTTT
>TRBV5-1|few|TRBJ1-2|-
CASSPGDRKAYGYTF
TGCGCCAGCAGCCCCGGCGACAGGAAGGCCTATGGCTACACCTTC
>TRBV11-1|-|TRBJ2-5|TRBD2
CASSPGTSEEETQYF
TGTGCCAGCAGCCCCGGGACTAGCGAGGAAGAGACCCAGTACTTC
>TRBV3-1/TRBV3-2|-|TRBJ1-2|TRBD1
CASSQGGQGFNYGYTF
TGTGCCAGCAGCCAAGGGGGACAGGGATTTAACTATGGCTACACCTTC
>TRBV7-3|-|TRBJ2-6|-
CASSLRGDRDSGANVLTF
TGTGCCAGCAGCTTAAGGGGCGACAGAGACTCTGGGGCCAACGTCCTGACTTTC
>TRBV4-3|-|TRBJ2-5|-
CASSQNDGGETQYF
TGCGCCAGCAGCCAGAACGACGGGGGAGAGACCCAGTACTTC
>TRBV4-1|-|TRBJ2-1|TRBD2
CASSQERLGRLAGQAGNEQFF
TGCGCCAGCAGCCAAGAAAGACTGGGTCGACTAGCGGGTCAGGCCGGGAATGAGCAGTTCTTC
>TRBV11-2|-|TRBJ1-6|-
CASSSGISYSPLHF
TGTGCCAGCAGCTCCGGGATTTCCTATTCACCCCTCCACTTT
>TRBV28|-|TRBJ2-5|TRBD2
CASTERGWETQYF
TGTGCCAGCACAGAGCGGGGCTGGGAGACCCAGTACTTC
>TRBV6-2/TRBV6-3|-|TRBJ1-5|TRBD1
CASSFPGQGDQPQHF
TGTGCCAGCAGTTTCCCTGGACAGGGCGATCAGCCCCAGCATTTT
>TRBV27|once|TRBJ2-1|-
CASSHRQVNEQFF
TGTGCCAGCAGTCATCGGCAGGTCAATGAGCAGTTCTTC
>TRBV12-2|-|TRBJ1-4|-
CASRLARADREEKLFF
TGTGCAAGTCGCTTAGCTAGGGCGGACAGGGAGGAAAAACTGTTTTTT
>TRBV5-4|-|TRBJ1-6|TRBD1
CASSARGRVDNSPLHF
TGTGCCAGCAGCGCGAGGGGGCGTGTCGATAATTCACCCCTCCACTTT